The 19 T cell receptor beta chains presented below share a single source sample, sequenced in a study of cytomegalovirus exposure and HLA in healthy donors. The PCR employed 60 Vbeta primers together with 13 Jbeta primers. Libraries were prepared by immunoSEQ multiplex PCR; TCRdb keeps only in-frame clonotypes and omits some of them. The sample yields 150,000 to 200,000 clones, more than 65% seen once. The specimen sequenced was PBMCs. The receptors stem from a man younger than 30 in good health and CMV-seropositive.

In this sample, this clone turned up once. The chain combines TRBV5-1 with TRBJ2-4, with 7 bases that match TRBD1. The germline CDR1 and CDR2 sequences are SGHRS and YFSETQ. V dropped 0 bases and J dropped 4; count of bases not matched to a gene: 10. The CDR3 covers 17 residues. For the CDR3, the DNA is TGCGCCAGCAGCTTGGACGAAAGGGACAGCCGTAAAAACATTCAGTACTTC. This gives the protein CASSLDERDSRKNIQYF.

The chain links TRBV10-2 to TRBJ2-2, with a possible D match to TRBD2 (5 bases). Trimming took 4 bases from V and 7 from J, leaving 13 bases between them. Germline CDR1 reads WSHSY; CDR2 reads SAAADI. The CDR3 totals 14 residues. The CDR3 nucleotides are TGCGCCAGCAGTGGCTCCTCCCGGGGCGGGGAGCTGTTTTTT. Translating it yields CASSGSSRGGELFF.

The chain is built from TRBV4-1 and TRBJ1-2, with 7 bases fitting TRBD1. Germline assignment: CDR1 MGHRA and CDR2 YSYEKL. The CDR3 covers 15 residues. Trimming at V came to 4 bases and at J to 8 bases, leaving 13 bases not matched to a gene. CDR3 in amino acids: CASSPPTGPANGYTF. CDR3 sequence (DNA): TGCGCCAGCAGCCCTCCGACAGGGCCAGCGAACGGCTACACCTTC.

The chain recombines TRBV23-1 with TRBJ2-1; TRBD2 aligns across 8 bases. Being an ORF, TRBV23-1 has a function that is uncertain. This CDR3 spans 17 amino acids. V gave up 3 bases and J gave up 8 bases; unmatched junction bases: 15. The CDR3 here is CASSHPKGREEGDEQFF. In DNA form, the CDR3 reads TGCGCCAGCAGTCACCCCAAGGGGCGGGAGGAAGGCGATGAGCAGTTCTTC.

The chain carries TRBV6-1 and TRBJ2-3; weak D call: TRBD2 (6 bases). Germline lookup yields CDR1 MNHNS and CDR2 SASEGT. V dropped 7 bases and J dropped 2 bases, with 16 bases sitting between them. The length of the CDR3 is 15 residues. The CDR3 nucleotides read TGTGCCAGCACTTTACCCCGGGACTCCACAGATACGCAGTATTTT. It translates to CASTLPRDSTDTQYF.

The rearrangement joins TRBV28 to TRBJ2-3; 11 bases fit TRBD2. The CDR3 extends over 14 amino acids. Germline lookup yields CDR1 MDHEN and CDR2 SYDVKM. With 4 bases clipped from V and 6 bases from J, the junction kept 3 bases outside the gene matches. Here the CDR3 DNA reads TGTGCCAGCAGTTCCACTAGCGGGGGCGATACGCAGTATTTT. Protein sequence: CASSSTSGGDTQYF.

V usage is TRBV5-1 and J usage is TRBJ1-1; unclear D gene. Germline V lookup: CDR1 SGHRS, CDR2 YFSETQ. Between the trimmed V and J ends, which lost 1 base and 7 bases, there was a span of 8 bases. CDR3 length equals 12 residues. CDR3 amino acids: CASSLLADEAFF. The CDR3 DNA reads as TGCGCCAGCAGCTTGCTGGCAGATGAAGCTTTCTTT.

DNA for the CDR3: TGTGCCAGCAGCCAAGCAGGGGCGGGGGGGGTTGTTGGAGGAAACACCATATATTTT. Translated, it gives CASSQAGAGGVVGGNTIYF. This chain uses TRBV4-2 with TRBJ1-3, with D maybe TRBD1 (6 bases). Germline lookup yields CDR1 LGHNA and CDR2 YNFKEQ. The CDR3 has 19 amino acids. The V gene lost 1 base and the J gene lost 4 bases, with 23 bases spanning the gap.

As for this clone: This sample also contains other DNA sequences that code for the same CDR3. This sequence joins TRBV27 and TRBJ1-2; TRBD1 aligns across 9 bases. Unmatched junction bases numbered 1, after V lost 0 bases and J lost 5 bases. The CDR3 has 14 amino acids. From germline, CDR1 is MNHEY and CDR2 SMNVEV (reference sequence). In nucleotides, the CDR3 is TGTGCCAGCAGTTTATCGGGACAGGGATATGGCTACACCTTC. This translates into CASSLSGQGYGYTF.

The V call is TRBV5-4, the J call TRBJ2-2, with TRBD1 as a possible D gene (5 bases). V was pared by 2 bases and J by 6 bases, with 8 bases between. CDR1 and CDR2 from the germline V gene are SGHNT and YYREEE (reference sequence). The CDR3 is 13 amino acids. The DNA for the CDR3 is TGTGCCAGCAGCTTAAAGGGGCCCGGGGAGCTGTTTTTT. It specifies CASSLKGPGELFF.

The chain links TRBV5-1 to TRBJ1-1, with a weak D call TRBD1 (6 bases). Trimming stripped 4 bases from V and 0 bases from J, with 10 bases between. The CDR3 covers 14 residues. Per the germline V gene, CDR1 is SGHRS and CDR2 is YFSETQ. Here the CDR3 reads CASSQGTVNTEAFF. The CDR3 DNA is TGCGCCAGCAGCCAGGGGACGGTGAACACTGAAGCTTTCTTT.

This chain joins TRBV2 and TRBJ2-1, with D unresolved. From germline, CDR1 is SNHLY and CDR2 FYNNEI. The CDR3 spans 16 residues. The V end lost 5 bases, the J end lost 0 bases, and 14 bases lay between the germline ends. CDR3 protein: CASSPMTGSSYNEQFF. Here the CDR3 DNA reads TGTGCCAGCAGTCCCATGACTGGTAGCTCCTACAATGAGCAGTTCTTC. Looking up the rest from reference TRBV2 and TRBJ2-1 gives the full variable domain: EPEVTQTPSHQVTQMGQEVILRCVPISNHLYFYWYRQILGQKVEFLVSFYNNEISEKSEIFDDQFSVERPDGSNFTLKIRSTKLEDSAMYFCASSPMTGSSYNEQFFGPGTRLTVL.

The chain employs TRBV30 and TRBJ2-3; TRBD2 agrees at 11 bases. Germline lookup yields CDR1 GTSNPN and CDR2 SVGIG (reference sequence). The V gene end was trimmed by 3 bases and the J gene end by 5 bases; junction bases not matched to a gene: 10. The CDR3 consists of 16 residues. The CDR3: CAWSLGEGLAEDTQYF. For the CDR3, the DNA is TGTGCCTGGAGCCTCGGGGAGGGACTAGCGGAAGATACGCAGTATTTT.

This clone appeared once. The rearrangement uses TRBV28 and TRBJ1-1; 9 nucleotides align to TRBD1. The CDR3 spans 15 residues. Germline lookup yields CDR1 MDHEN and CDR2 SYDVKM. The junction had 9 bases not matched to a gene; V was cut back by 6 bases and J by 4 bases. The CDR3 nucleotides are TGTGCCAGCAGACCGTGGACAGGGGAAAGCACTGAAGCTTTCTTT. Translation gives CASRPWTGESTEAFF.

In its sample, this clone was seen a few times. The genes are TRBV5-6 and TRBJ2-2, with D unclear. Germline CDR1 SGHDT, CDR2 YYEEEE. This CDR3 is 15 amino acids long. The V and J ends lost 2 bases and 2 bases respectively, with 10 bases between them. The CDR3 bases are TGTGCCAGCAGCTTCTTTAGCCCCAACACCGGGGAGCTGTTTTTT. Translating it yields CASSFFSPNTGELFF.

V usage is TRBV15 and J usage is TRBJ1-1, with unresolved D. The V gene lost 8 bases and the J gene lost 1 base, with 11 bases spanning the gap. The germline V gene encodes CDR1 LNHNV and CDR2 YYDKDF (reference sequence). The CDR3 is made up of 13 amino acids. The CDR3 nucleotides are TGTGCCACCGCGGGTAGCGGGAACACTGAAGCTTTCTTT. Its protein product is CATAGSGNTEAFF.

The rearrangement links TRBV6-5 to TRBJ2-5, with 7 bases that match TRBD1. Per germline, CDR1 MNHEY and CDR2 SVGAGI. The CDR3 is 15 amino acids. Trimming took 1 base from V and 3 from J; bases not matched to a gene: 5. The CDR3 sequence is CASSYWGQQEETQYF. The CDR3 DNA is TGTGCCAGCAGTTACTGGGGACAGCAGGAAGAGACCCAGTACTTC.

The V call is TRBV28, the J call TRBJ2-1; 10 bases match TRBD2. With V trimmed by 10 bases and J by 4 bases, 7 bases remained unmatched. This CDR3 comprises 14 residues. Germline V gene data show CDR1 as MDHEN and CDR2 as SYDVKM. In DNA, the CDR3 is TGTGCCACCTGGACTAGCGGAGGATACAATGAGCAGTTCTTC. Its protein product is CATWTSGGYNEQFF.

This chain links TRBV30 with TRBJ1-2; D possibly corresponds to TRBD1 (5 bases). CDR3 size: 14 residues. Germline V gene sequence: CDR1 GTSNPN, CDR2 SVGIG (reference sequence). V lost 0 bases and J lost 5, with 13 bases in between. The CDR3: CAWSVGPGAYGYTF. CDR3 nucleotides: TGTGCCTGGAGTGTAGGACCTGGGGCTTATGGCTACACCTTC. Using reference TRBV30 and TRBJ1-2 for the parts outside the CDR3, the full variable domain is SQTIHQWPATLVQPVGSPLSLECTVEGTSNPNLYWYRQAAGRGLQLLFYSVGIGQISSEVPQNLSASRPQDRQFILSSKKLLLSDSGFYLCAWSVGPGAYGYTFGSGTRLTVV.